Each of the 18 T cell receptor beta chains below was sequenced from the same sample in a study of CD8+ T cells in alopecia areata. The treatment: oral pan-JAK inhibitor, 5-10 mg twice daily. RNA was isolated and reverse transcribed to cDNA, the sequencing template. The table came from immunoSEQ multiplex PCR; TCRdb's copy has only in-frame clones and leaves some out. The data contain around 120,000 clones, 58% of them singletons. The specimen was CD8+ T cells sorted from blood, collected at week 4, from a patient treated with tofacitinib. Source of these receptors: a human donor with alopecia areata.

This chain links TRBV7-9 with TRBJ2-7, with TRBD1 matching 9 bases. This CDR3 has 14 residues. Losses at the gene ends were 4 bases for V and 4 bases for J; bases not matched to a gene: 5. In germline, CDR1 is SEHNR, CDR2 FQNEAQ (reference sequence). The CDR3 sequence is CASSSGQGTYEQYF. The DNA of the CDR3 is TGTGCCAGCAGCTCTGGACAGGGGACTTACGAGCAGTACTTC.

There are a few counts of this clone. The chain combines TRBV29-1 with TRBJ2-7; D possibly corresponds to TRBD1 (6 bases). Looked up from germline, CDR1 is SQVTM and CDR2 is ANQGSEA. This CDR3 contains 14 residues. V lost 2 bases and J lost 0, with 11 bases in between. CDR3 protein: CSVEPRGGSYEQYF. The CDR3 DNA is TGCAGCGTTGAACCCAGGGGCGGCTCCTACGAGCAGTACTTC.

The V gene is TRBV5-6, the J gene TRBJ2-7; D unresolved. Looked up from germline, CDR1 is SGHDT and CDR2 is YYEEEE. There are 12 residues in the CDR3. Deletions cut 2 bases from V and 5 bases from J, with 8 bases between. DNA of the CDR3: TGTGCCAGCAGCTTTGTCGCCAACGAGCAGTACTTC. Translated, it gives CASSFVANEQYF.

This clone was seen a handful of times. The rearrangement links TRBV30 to TRBJ1-2; no definite D call. The germline V gene has CDR1 GTSNPN and CDR2 SVGIG (reference sequence). The CDR3 extends over 12 amino acids. Deletions cut 6 bases from V and 8 bases from J, with 16 bases between. CDR3 sequence (DNA): TGTGCCTGCGAACGTTGGCTTGACGGCTACACCTTC. The encoded protein is CACERWLDGYTF.

The sample holds one count of this clone. The chain recombines TRBV15 with TRBJ2-1, with D tentatively TRBD2 (6 bases). The CDR3 extends over 15 amino acids. The V end was cut by 3 bases, the J end by 8 bases, with 17 bases between. Germline V gene lookup returns CDR1 LNHNV and CDR2 YYDKDF (reference sequence). The CDR3, as DNA: TGTGCCACCAGCAGTGCCCAGGGAGGCCCCGATGAGCAGTTCTTC. Translated, it gives CATSSAQGGPDEQFF.

This clone was detected a few times. The chain recombines TRBV30 with TRBJ1-2, with TRBD1 matching 7 bases. CDR3 size: 14 residues. J gave up 4 bases and V 0 bases, and 5 bases lay outside the gene matches. The germline V gene has CDR1 GTSNPN and CDR2 SVGIG (reference sequence). CDR3 coding DNA: TGTGCCTGGAGTGTACGGACAGGACCCTATGGCTACACCTTC. It codes for CAWSVRTGPYGYTF. Together with reference TRBV30 and TRBJ1-2, the CDR3 gives the full variable domain: SQTIHQWPATLVQPVGSPLSLECTVEGTSNPNLYWYRQAAGRGLQLLFYSVGIGQISSEVPQNLSASRPQDRQFILSSKKLLLSDSGFYLCAWSVRTGPYGYTFGSGTRLTVV.

The rearrangement links TRBV5-1 to TRBJ1-1; 9 nucleotides align to TRBD1. The CDR3 covers 15 residues. Losses at the gene ends were 4 bases for V and 8 bases for J; bases not matched to a gene: 12. Germline CDR1 reads SGHRS; CDR2 reads YFSETQ. CDR3 sequence: CASSPGDRAVFEAFF. For the CDR3, the DNA is TGCGCCAGCAGCCCAGGGGACAGGGCGGTTTTCGAAGCTTTCTTT.

The sample holds one count of this clone. The CDR3 DNA reads as TGCGCCAGCAGCCAATCCGGGACAGGGCTCGGAGGCTACACCTTC. Amino acids: CASSQSGTGLGGYTF. The gene calls are TRBV4-1 and TRBJ1-2; 9 nucleotides line up with TRBD1. The CDR3 totals 15 residues. The junction had 9 bases not matched to a gene; V was cut back by 2 bases and J by 8 bases. Germline V CDR1 and CDR2: MGHRA, YSYEKL.

This clone has a handful of counts. This sequence joins TRBV14 and TRBJ2-1; D gene uncertain. The CDR3 covers 13 residues. Germline-derived CDR1 and CDR2 are SGHDN and FVKESK. V was clipped by 0 bases and J by 7 bases, with 7 bases between them. CDR3 nucleotide sequence: TGTGCCAGCAGCCAAGATGTAGGGAATGAGCAGTTCTTC. Protein: CASSQDVGNEQFF.

CDR3 in amino acids: CAWSGLQADTQYF. As DNA, the CDR3 is TGTGCCTGGAGTGGTTTGCAAGCAGATACGCAGTATTTT. The chain links TRBV30 to TRBJ2-3; D remains ambiguous. V lost 1 base to trimming and J lost 4 bases, with 9 bases between them. Germline loops: CDR1 GTSNPN, CDR2 SVGIG (reference sequence). This CDR3 region has 13 residues.

This chain links TRBV5-6 with TRBJ1-5; D unclear. Trimming removed 0 bases from V and 2 bases from J, with 12 bases in between. CDR1 and CDR2 from the germline V gene are SGHDT and YYEEEE. CDR3 size: 16 residues. In DNA, the CDR3 is TGTGCCAGCAGCTTGGCGGCTGAGGATCGCAATCAGCCCCAGCATTTT. This translates into CASSLAAEDRNQPQHF.

Within the sample, this clone is medium-sized (0.01 to 0.1%). The chain carries TRBV28 and TRBJ2-1; 7 nucleotides align to TRBD2. In germline, CDR1 is MDHEN, CDR2 SYDVKM. J gave up 0 bases and V 5 bases, and 10 bases lay outside the gene matches. The CDR3 spans 17 residues. CDR3 in DNA: TGTGCCAGCAGTCACCCGCGGCGGGGGAGCTCCTACAATGAGCAGTTCTTC. Residues: CASSHPRRGSSYNEQFF.

This clone was seen more than once but under ten times. This chain joins TRBV12-5 and TRBJ2-2, with 8 bases matching TRBD1. V was clipped by 6 bases and J by 7 bases; unmatched bases: 7. CDR3 length equals 14 residues. Germline CDR1 reads LGHNT; CDR2 reads FRNRAP. Here the CDR3 DNA reads TGTGCTAGTGGGCATGGGACAGGAGACGGGGAGCTGTTTTTT. This gives the protein CASGHGTGDGELFF.

The chain couples TRBV6-5 to TRBJ2-7; TRBD1 might be the D (6 bases). Trimming removed 5 bases from V and 0 bases from J, with 14 bases in between. The CDR3 runs 15 residues. CDR1 and CDR2 from the germline V gene are MNHEY and SVGAGI. CDR3 nucleotides: TGTGCCAGCAGTCCCACAGGGATGGACTCCTACGAGCAGTACTTC. This encodes CASSPTGMDSYEQYF.

The V call is TRBV4-2, the J call TRBJ1-5; TRBD1 is a possible D gene (5 bases). The CDR3 covers 17 residues. CDR1 is LGHNA, CDR2 YNFKEQ, per germline. V was shortened by 0 bases and J by 0 bases, with 12 bases between the two germline ends. The CDR3 loop reads CASSQDQKGYSNQPQHF. The CDR3 DNA is TGTGCCAGCAGCCAAGATCAAAAGGGGTATAGCAATCAGCCCCAGCATTTT.

The chain has TRBV29-1 and TRBJ1-2; the D gene is possibly TRBD1 (6 bases). V lost 4 bases and J 0 bases, leaving 18 bases between the germline ends. This CDR3 is 16 amino acids long. Germline V gene sequence: CDR1 SQVTM, CDR2 ANQGSEA. CDR3 protein: CSVVFTRQASNYGYTF. DNA of the CDR3: TGCAGCGTTGTATTTACCAGACAGGCTTCTAACTATGGCTACACCTTC. Drawing the rest from reference TRBV29-1 and TRBJ1-2, the complete variable domain is SAVISQKPSRDICQRGTSLTIQCQVDSQVTMMFWYRQQPGQSLTLIATANQGSEATYESGFVIDKFPISRPNLTFSTLTVSNMSPEDSSIYLCSVVFTRQASNYGYTFGSGTRLTVV.

V gene TRBV29-1 combines with J gene TRBJ1-3; D might be TRBD1 (5 bases). The CDR3 consists of 12 residues. Germline V gene data show CDR1 as SQVTM and CDR2 as ANQGSEA. The ends were cut back, 5 bases at V and 2 bases at J, with 7 bases in the middle. CDR3 nucleotides: TGCAGCGTTTGGGGGACTGGAAACACCATATATTTT. Its translation is CSVWGTGNTIYF.

The chain joins TRBV6-5 to TRBJ1-1; tentatively, D is TRBD1 (5 bases). Germline CDR1 is MNHEY and CDR2 is SVGAGI. V lost 4 bases and J lost 1, with 13 bases in between. The CDR3 has 15 amino acids. This chain's CDR3 is CASSSLTESNTEAFF. CDR3 DNA sequence: TGTGCCAGCAGTTCGTTGACAGAATCGAACACTGAAGCTTTCTTT.